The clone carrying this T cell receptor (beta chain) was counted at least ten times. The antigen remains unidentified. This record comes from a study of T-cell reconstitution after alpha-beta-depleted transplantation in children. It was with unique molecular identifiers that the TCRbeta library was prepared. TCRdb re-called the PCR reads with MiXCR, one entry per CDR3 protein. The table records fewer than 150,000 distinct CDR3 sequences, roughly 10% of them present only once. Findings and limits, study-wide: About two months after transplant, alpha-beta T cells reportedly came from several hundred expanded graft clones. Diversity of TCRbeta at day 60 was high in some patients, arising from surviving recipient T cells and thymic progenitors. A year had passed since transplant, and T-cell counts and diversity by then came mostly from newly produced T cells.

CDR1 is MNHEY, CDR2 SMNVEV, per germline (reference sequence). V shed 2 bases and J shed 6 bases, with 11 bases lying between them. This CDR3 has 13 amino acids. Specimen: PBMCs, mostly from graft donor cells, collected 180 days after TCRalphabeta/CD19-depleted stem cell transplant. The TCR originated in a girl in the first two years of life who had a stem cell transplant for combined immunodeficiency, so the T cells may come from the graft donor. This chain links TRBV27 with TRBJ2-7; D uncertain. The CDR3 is CASSLLGISEQYF. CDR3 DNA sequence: TGTGCCAGCAGTTTACTAGGGATCAGCGAGCAGTACTTC.